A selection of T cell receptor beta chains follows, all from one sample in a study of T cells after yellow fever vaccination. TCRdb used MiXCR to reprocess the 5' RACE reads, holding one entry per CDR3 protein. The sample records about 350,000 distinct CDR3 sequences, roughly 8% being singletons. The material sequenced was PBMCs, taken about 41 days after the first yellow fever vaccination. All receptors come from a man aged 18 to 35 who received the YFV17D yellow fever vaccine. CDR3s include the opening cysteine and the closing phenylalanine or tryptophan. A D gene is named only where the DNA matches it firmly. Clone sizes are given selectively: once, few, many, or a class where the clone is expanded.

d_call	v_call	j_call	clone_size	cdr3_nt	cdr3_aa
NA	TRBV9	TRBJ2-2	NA	TGTGCCAGCAGCGTAGGCGGGGTGGACACCGGGGAGCTGTTTTTT	CASSVGGVDTGELFF
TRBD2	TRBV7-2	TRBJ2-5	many	TGTGCCAGCAGCATAAACCGAGCGGGGGAAGGAGAGACCCAGTACTTC	CASSINRAGEGETQYF
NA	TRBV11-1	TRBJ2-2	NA	TGTGCCAGCAGCGGCCGGGGGAGACGGGGCACCGGGGAGCTGTTTTTT	CASSGRGRRGTGELFF
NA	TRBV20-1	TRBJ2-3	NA	TGCAGTGCTAGAGTGATAACTAGCACAGATACGCAGTATTTT	CSARVITSTDTQYF
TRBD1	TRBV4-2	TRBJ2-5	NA	TGTGCCAGCAGCCAAGGCGACAGGGGAGAGACCCAGTACTTC	CASSQGDRGETQYF
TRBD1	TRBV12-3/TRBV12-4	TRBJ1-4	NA	TGTGCCAGCAGTCCCCTACCAGGACAGGGGAATGAAAAACTGTTTTTT	CASSPLPGQGNEKLFF
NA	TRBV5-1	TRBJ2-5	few	TGCGCCAGCAGCTTAGCCGGAAGTACCCAAGAGACCCAGTACTTC	CASSLAGSTQETQYF
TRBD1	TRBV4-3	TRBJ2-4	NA	TGCGCCAGCAGCCGGCGCCCGATAGACAGGGGGGAGTGGAACATTCAGTACTTC	CASSRRPIDRGEWNIQYF
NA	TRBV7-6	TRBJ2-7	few	TGTGCCAGCAGCTTAGCGGGCACAGGGAGCGACGAGCAGTACTTC	CASSLAGTGSDEQYF
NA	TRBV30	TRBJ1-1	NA	TGTGCCTGGATAAAGACAGGGAACACTGAAGCTTTCTTT	CAWIKTGNTEAFF
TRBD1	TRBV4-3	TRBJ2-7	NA	TGCGCCAGCAGCCGACCGGGACAGGGAGGGTACGAGCAGTACTTC	CASSRPGQGGYEQYF
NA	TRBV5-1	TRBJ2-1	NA	TGCGCCAGCAGCTTGGTCCCCCGGGGCAACAATGAGCAGTTCTTC	CASSLVPRGNNEQFF
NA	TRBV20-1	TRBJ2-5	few	TGCAGTGCTAGTAGGGGGGGCAGGCGTGAGACCCAGTACTTC	CSASRGGRRETQYF
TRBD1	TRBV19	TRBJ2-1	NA	TGTGCCAGTAGTAGACACTTAGACAGGGTCAATGAGCAGTTCTTC	CASSRHLDRVNEQFF
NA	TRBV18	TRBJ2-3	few	TGTGCCAGCTCACCACGAGCAACAGGGGATACGCAGTATTTT	CASSPRATGDTQYF
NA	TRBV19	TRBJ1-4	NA	TGTGCCAGTAGTTCATACAGGGTTGCTAATGAAAAACTGTTTTTT	CASSSYRVANEKLFF
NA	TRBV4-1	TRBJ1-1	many	TGCGCCAGCAGCCAAGTGGCAGGGAGGGCTTTCTTT	CASSQVAGRAFF
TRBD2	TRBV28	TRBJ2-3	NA	TGTGCCAGCAGTTTAGCCCCGGGGGGAGGAGATACGCAGTATTTT	CASSLAPGGGDTQYF
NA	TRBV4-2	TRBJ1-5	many	TGTGCCAGCAGCCAAGACGCGGAAATCAGGCCCCAGCCCCAGCATTTT	CASSQDAEIRPQPQHF
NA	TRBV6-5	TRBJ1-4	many	TGTGCCAGCAGTTACAGCGGTGCAACTAATGAAAAACTGTTTTTT	CASSYSGATNEKLFF